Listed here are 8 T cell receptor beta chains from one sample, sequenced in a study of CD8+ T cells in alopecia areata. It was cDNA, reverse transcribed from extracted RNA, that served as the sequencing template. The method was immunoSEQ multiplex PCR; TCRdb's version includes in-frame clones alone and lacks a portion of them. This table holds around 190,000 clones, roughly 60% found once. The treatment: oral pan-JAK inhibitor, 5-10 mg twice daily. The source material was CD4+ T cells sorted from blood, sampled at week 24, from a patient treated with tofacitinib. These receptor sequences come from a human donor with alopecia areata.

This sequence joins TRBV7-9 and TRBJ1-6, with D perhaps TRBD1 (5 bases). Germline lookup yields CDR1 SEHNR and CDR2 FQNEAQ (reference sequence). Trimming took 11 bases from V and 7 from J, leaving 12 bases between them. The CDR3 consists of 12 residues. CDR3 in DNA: TGTGCCGCGACAGCCCTGAATTCACCCCTCCACTTT. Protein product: CAATALNSPLHF.

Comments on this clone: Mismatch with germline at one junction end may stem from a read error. The CDR3 is CASSFRTAPSNSGELFF. CDR3 coding DNA: TGTGCCAGCAGTTTTCGGACAGCCCCTTCGAACAGCGGGGAGCTGTTTTTT. J is TRBJ2-2 and V is TRBV27; D might be TRBD1 (6 bases). Germline V CDR1 and CDR2: MNHEY, SMNVEV (reference sequence). CDR3 size: 17 residues.

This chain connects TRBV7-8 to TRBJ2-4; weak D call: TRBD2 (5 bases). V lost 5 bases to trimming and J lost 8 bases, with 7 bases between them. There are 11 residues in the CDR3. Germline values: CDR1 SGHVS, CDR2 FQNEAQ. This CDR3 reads CASSPRDIQYF. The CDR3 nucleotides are TGTGCCAGCAGCCCGAGGGACATTCAGTACTTC.

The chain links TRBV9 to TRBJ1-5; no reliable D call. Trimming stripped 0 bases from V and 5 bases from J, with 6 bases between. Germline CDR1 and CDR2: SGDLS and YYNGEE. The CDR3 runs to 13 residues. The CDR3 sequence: CASSVESDQPQHF. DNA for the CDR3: TGTGCCAGCAGCGTAGAATCCGATCAGCCCCAGCATTTT.

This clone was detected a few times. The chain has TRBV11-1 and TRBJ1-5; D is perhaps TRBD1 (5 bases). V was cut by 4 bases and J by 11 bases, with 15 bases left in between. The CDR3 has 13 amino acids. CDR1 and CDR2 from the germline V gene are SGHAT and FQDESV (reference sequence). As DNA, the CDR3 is TGTGCCAGCAGCTCGGACCGGGGCTGGACCCAGCATTTT. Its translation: CASSSDRGWTQHF.

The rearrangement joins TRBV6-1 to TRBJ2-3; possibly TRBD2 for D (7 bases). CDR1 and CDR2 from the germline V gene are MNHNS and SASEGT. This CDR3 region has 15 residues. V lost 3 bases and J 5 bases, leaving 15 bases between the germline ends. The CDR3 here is CASSESRGGRDTQYF. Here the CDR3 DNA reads TGTGCCAGCAGTGAGTCGAGGGGGGGCCGAGATACGCAGTATTTT.

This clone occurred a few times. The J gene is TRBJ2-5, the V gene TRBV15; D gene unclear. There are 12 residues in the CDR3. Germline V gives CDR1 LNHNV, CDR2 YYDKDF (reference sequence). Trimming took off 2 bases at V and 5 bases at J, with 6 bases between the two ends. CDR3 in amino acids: CATSRRGETQYF. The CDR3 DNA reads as TGTGCCACCAGCAGACGTGGCGAGACCCAGTACTTC.

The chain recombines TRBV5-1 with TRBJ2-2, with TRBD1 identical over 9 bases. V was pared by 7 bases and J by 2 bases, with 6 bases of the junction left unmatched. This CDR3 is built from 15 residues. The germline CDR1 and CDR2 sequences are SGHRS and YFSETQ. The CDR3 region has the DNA TGCGCCAGCGGCGAGGGACAGGGTAACACCGGGGAGCTGTTTTTT. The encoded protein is CASGEGQGNTGELFF.